This T cell receptor (beta chain) was identified in a study of OX40 agonist ivuxolimab in advanced cancers. About the research overall: Eligibility admitted prior anti-PD-1, anti-PD-L1 or anti-CTLA-4 therapy; about 39% had some.

General study points: Among some nonresponders, normalized T-cell clonal expansion was also low.

The CDR3 is 13 amino acids. Germline CDR1 SGHVS, CDR2 FQNEAQ. Deletions cut 3 bases from V and 5 bases from J, with 10 bases between. Concerning this clone itself: No antigen is known for it.

Measured with immunoSEQ multiplex PCR; TCRdb has only the in-frame clones, and not every one. The profile shows under 70,000 clones, about 86% of them singletons. This sample comprised CD4+ or CD8+ T cells sorted from blood, obtained in a trial of the OX40 agonist ivuxolimab. The V gene is TRBV7-8, the J gene TRBJ1-2, with a weak D call TRBD1 (5 bases). This sequence was found in an adult with an advanced solid tumor such as melanoma, head and neck, liver or kidney cancer. CDR3 nucleotides: TGTGCCAGCAGCTTGACGGACAATTATGGCTACACCTTC. Residues: CASSLTDNYGYTF.